This T cell receptor (beta chain) came from a study of quantifying T cell responses using KT2 cells. Across the whole study: RNA was reverse transcribed with TCR alpha and beta constant-region primers. General study findings and limits: Very high KT2 spike-in numbers caused saturation in KT2 sequence detection.

This clonotype has more than one count but fewer than ten. Its antigen remains unidentified. Trimming stripped 0 bases from V and 1 base from J, with 7 bases between. The CDR3 totals 14 residues. Germline CDR1 SGHRS, CDR2 YFSETQ. A single-stranded UMI oligo with SP2 sequence was ligated to cDNA 3' ends. The first PCR ran about 4 cycles with an equimolar RC1.1 and RC1.2 beta primer mix. Each CDR3 protein gets one entry after TCRdb re-called the UMI-ligation and nested PCR reads with MiXCR. This sample has under 35,000 distinct CDR3 sequences, with 10% found just once. The sequencing sample was made of PBMCs spiked with cells of the T cell clone KT2. The TCR originated in a human donor. V and J are TRBV5-1 and TRBJ1-1, with D hard to call. CDR3 residues: CASSLGSGNTEAFF. In DNA, the CDR3 is TGCGCCAGCAGCTTGGGGAGTGGGAACACTGAAGCTTTCTTT.